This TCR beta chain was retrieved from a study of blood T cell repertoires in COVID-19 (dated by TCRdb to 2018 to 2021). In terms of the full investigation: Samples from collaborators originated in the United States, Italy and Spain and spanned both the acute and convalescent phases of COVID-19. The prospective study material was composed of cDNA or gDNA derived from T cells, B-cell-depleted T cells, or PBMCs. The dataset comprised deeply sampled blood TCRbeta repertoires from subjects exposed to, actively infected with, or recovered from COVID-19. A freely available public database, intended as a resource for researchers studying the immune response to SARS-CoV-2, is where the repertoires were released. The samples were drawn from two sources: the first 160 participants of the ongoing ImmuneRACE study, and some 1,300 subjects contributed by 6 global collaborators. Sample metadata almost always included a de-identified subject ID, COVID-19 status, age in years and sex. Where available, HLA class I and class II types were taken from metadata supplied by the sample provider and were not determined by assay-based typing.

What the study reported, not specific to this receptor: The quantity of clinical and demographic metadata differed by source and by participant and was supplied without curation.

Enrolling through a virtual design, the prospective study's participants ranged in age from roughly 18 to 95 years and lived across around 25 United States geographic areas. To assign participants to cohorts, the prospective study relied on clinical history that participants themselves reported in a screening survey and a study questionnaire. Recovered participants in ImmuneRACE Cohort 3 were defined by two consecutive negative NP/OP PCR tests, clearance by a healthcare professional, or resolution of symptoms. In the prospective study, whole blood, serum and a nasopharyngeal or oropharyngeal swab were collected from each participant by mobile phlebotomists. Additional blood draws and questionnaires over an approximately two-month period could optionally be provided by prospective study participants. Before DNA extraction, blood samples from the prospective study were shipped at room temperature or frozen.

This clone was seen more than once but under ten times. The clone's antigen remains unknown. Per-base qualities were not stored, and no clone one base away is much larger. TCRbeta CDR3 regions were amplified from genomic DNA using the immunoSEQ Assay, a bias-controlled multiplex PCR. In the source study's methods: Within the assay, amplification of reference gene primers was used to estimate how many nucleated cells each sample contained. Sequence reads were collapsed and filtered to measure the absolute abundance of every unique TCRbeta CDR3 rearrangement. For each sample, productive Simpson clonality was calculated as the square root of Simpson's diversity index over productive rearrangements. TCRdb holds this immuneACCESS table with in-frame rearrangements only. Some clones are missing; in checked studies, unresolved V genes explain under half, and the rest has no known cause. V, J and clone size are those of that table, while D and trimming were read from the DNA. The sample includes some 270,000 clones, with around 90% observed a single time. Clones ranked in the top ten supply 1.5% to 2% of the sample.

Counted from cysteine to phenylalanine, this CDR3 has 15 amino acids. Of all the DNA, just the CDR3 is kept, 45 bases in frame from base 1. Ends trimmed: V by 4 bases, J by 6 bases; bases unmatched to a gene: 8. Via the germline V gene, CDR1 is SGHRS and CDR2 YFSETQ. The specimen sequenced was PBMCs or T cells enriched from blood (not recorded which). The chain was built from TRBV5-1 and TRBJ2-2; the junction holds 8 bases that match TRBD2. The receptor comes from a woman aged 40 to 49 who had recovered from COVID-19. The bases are TGCGCCAGCAGCACTACTAGCGGATCGGCCGGGGAGCTGTTTTTT. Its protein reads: CASSTTSGSAGELFF. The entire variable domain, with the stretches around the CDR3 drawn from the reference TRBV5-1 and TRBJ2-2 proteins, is KAGVTQTPRYLIKTRGQQVTLSCSPISGHRSVSWYQQTPGQGLQFLFEYFSETQRNKGNFPGRFSGRQFSNSRSEMNVSTLELGDSALYLCASSTTSGSAGELFFGEGSRLTVL.